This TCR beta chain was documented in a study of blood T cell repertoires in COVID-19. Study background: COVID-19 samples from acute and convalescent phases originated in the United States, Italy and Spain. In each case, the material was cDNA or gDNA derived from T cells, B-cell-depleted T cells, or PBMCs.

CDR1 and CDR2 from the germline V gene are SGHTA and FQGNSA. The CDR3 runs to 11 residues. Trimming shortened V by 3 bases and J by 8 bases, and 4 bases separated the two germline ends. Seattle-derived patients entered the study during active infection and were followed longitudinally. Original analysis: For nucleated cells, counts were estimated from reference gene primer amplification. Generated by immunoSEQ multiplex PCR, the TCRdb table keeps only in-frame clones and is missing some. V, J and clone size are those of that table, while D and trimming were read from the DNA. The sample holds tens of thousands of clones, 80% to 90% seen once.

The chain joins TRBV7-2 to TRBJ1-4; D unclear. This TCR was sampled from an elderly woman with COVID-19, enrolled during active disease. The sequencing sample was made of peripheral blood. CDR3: CASSFREKLFF. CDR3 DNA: TGTGCCAGCAGCTTCAGAGAAAAACTGTTTTTT.